This TCR beta chain is from a study of blood T cell repertoires in COVID-19. The junction had 7 bases not matched to a gene; V was cut back by 6 bases and J by 8 bases. Germline CDR1 and CDR2: MDHEN and SYDVKM. This CDR3 has 14 residues. The assay was immunoSEQ multiplex PCR, and TCRdb's table has in-frame clones only and misses some. The repertoire includes approximately 410,000 clones, roughly 89% of them detected once, and over 1.1% sits in the top ten. The chain joins TRBV28 to TRBJ1-4; TRBD1 matches at 9 bases. Source material: peripheral blood. This sequence was found in a woman aged 25-40 years with active or convalescent COVID-19. The CDR3: CASRDRGWEEKLFF. CDR3 coding DNA: TGTGCCAGCAGGGACAGGGGATGGGAAGAAAAACTGTTTTTT.